This TCR beta chain was recorded in a study of blood T cell repertoires in COVID-19 (dated by TCRdb to about 2020). As for the study more broadly: Samples from collaborators originated in the United States, Italy and Spain and spanned both the acute and convalescent phases of COVID-19. Deeply sampled blood TCRbeta repertoires from subjects exposed to, actively infected with, or recovered from COVID-19 were included in the dataset. The repertoires were made available in a free public database intended to serve as a resource for research on the immune response to SARS-CoV-2. Where available, HLA class I and class II types were obtained from metadata supplied by the sample provider rather than from assay-based typing. The material from the prospective study consisted of cDNA or gDNA derived from T cells, B-cell-depleted T cells, or PBMCs. The samples were drawn from two sources: the first 160 participants of the ongoing ImmuneRACE study, and 1,000 to 1,500 subjects contributed by 6 global collaborators. Nearly every sample came with metadata listing a de-identified subject ID, COVID-19 status, age in years and sex. Overall study outcomes, separate from this receptor: Clinical and demographic metadata were provided uncurated, with the amount varying by source and participant.

TCRbeta CDR3 regions were amplified from genomic DNA by means of the immunoSEQ Assay, a bias-controlled multiplex PCR. For the original study's pipeline: Nucleated cell counts per sample were estimated from amplification of reference gene primers within the assay. To quantify the absolute abundance of each unique TCRbeta CDR3 rearrangement, sequence reads were collapsed and filtered. For each sample, productive Simpson clonality was calculated as the square root of Simpson's diversity index over productive rearrangements. Entries here come from immuneACCESS through TCRdb and include only in-frame sequences with V and J called. Some clones fail to appear in such tables; in the studies checked, an unresolved V gene covers under half of the shortfall, and the cause of the remainder is unknown. V and J calls and clone size follow that table, whereas D and trimming were derived from the DNA. Recorded for this sample are approximately 400,000 clones; about 80% of them occurred a single time. 1.1% of the sample is in the top ten clones.

Whole blood was collected in K2EDTA tubes by collaborating institutions according to the institutions' own protocols. For TCRbeta analysis, collaborators shipped samples as frozen whole blood, isolated PBMCs, or DNA extracted from either of those sample types. The germline V gene supplies CDR1 KGHDR and CDR2 SFDVKD. Trimming removed 3 bases from V and 8 bases from J, leaving 9 bases between the germline ends. Taken from cysteine to phenylalanine, the CDR3 has 13 residues. Only the CDR3 part of the read is kept: 39 bases, read in frame from the first base. In the case of this clone: The antigen it binds to is not known. No qualities accompany the bases; no much larger clone lies one base away.

In this chain, TRBV24-1 is recombined with TRBJ1-4; possibly the D gene is TRBD1, per 5 matching bases. Specimen: peripheral blood. The source is a human donor with acute or convalescent COVID-19. The donor label of this sample is uncertain. The bases read TGTGCCACCAGTGATAGGGGAACAGAAAAACTGTTTTTT. It translates as CATSDRGTEKLFF.